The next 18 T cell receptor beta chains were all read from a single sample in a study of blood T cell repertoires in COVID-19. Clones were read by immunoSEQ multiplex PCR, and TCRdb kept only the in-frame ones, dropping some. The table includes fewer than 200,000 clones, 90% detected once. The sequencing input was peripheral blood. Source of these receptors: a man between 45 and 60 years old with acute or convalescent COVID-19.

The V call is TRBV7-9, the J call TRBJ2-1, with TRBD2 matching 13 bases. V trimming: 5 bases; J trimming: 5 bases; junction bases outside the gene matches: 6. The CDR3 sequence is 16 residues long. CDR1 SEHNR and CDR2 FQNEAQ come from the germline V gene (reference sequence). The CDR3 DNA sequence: TGTGCCAGCAGCCCTCCGGGACTAGCGGGGAACAATGAGCAGTTCTTC. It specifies CASSPPGLAGNNEQFF.

The CDR3 coding sequence is TGCGCCAGCAGCATACTCCCCCCTAGCGAGGCCTACGAGCAGTACTTC. It yields the protein CASSILPPSEAYEQYF. The rearrangement links TRBV5-1 to TRBJ2-7; tentative D call: TRBD2 (6 bases). The germline V gene has CDR1 SGHRS and CDR2 YFSETQ. V was trimmed by 4 bases and J by 2 bases, leaving 19 bases between them. This CDR3 has 16 residues.

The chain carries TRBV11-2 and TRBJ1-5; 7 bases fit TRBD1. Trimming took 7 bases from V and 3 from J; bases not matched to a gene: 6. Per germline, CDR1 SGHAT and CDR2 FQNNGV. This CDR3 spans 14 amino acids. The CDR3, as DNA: TGTGCCAGCAACTCGGGACAGTACAATCAGCCCCAGCATTTT. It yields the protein CASNSGQYNQPQHF.

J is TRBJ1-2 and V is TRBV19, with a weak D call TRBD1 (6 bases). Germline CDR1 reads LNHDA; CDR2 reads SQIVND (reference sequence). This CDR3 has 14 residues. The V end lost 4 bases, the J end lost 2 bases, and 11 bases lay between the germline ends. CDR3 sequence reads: CASSRGQLNYGYTF. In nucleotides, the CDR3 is TGTGCCAGTAGTAGGGGGCAACTAAACTATGGCTACACCTTC.

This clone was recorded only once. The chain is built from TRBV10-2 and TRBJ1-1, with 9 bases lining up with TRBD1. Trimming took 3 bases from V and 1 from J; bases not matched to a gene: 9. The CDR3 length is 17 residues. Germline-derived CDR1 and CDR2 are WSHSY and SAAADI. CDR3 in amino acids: CASSEDRTGVENTEAFF. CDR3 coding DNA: TGCGCCAGCAGTGAAGACCGGACAGGGGTCGAGAACACTGAAGCTTTCTTT.

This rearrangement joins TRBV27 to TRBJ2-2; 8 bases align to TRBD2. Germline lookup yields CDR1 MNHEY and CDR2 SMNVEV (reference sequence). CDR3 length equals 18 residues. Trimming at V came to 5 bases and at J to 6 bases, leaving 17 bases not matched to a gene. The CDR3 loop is CASSPLGSGIEWSGELFF. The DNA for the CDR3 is TGTGCCAGCAGTCCCCTGGGTAGCGGGATCGAGTGGTCCGGGGAGCTGTTTTTT.

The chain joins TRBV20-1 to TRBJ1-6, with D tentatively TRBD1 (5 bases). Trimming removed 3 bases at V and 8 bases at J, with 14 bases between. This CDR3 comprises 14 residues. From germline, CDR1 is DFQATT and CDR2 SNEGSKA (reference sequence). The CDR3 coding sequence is TGCAGTGCTAGTAGAGGGACTACCGATTCACCCCTCCACTTT. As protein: CSASRGTTDSPLHF.

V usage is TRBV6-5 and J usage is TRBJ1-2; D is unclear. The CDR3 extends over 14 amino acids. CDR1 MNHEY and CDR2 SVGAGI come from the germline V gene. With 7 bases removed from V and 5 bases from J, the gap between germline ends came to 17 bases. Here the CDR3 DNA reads TGTGCCAGCATCTTGGGAGGGCAGGCGTATGGCTACACCTTC. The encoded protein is CASILGGQAYGYTF.

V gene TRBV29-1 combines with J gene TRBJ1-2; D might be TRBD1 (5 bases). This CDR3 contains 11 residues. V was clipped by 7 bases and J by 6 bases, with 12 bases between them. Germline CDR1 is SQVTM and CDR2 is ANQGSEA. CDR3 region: CSAGTEDGYTF. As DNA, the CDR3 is TGCAGCGCTGGGACTGAGGATGGCTACACCTTC. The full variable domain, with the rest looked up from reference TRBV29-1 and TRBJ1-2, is SAVISQKPSRDICQRGTSLTIQCQVDSQVTMMFWYRQQPGQSLTLIATANQGSEATYESGFVIDKFPISRPNLTFSTLTVSNMSPEDSSIYLCSAGTEDGYTFGSGTRLTVV.

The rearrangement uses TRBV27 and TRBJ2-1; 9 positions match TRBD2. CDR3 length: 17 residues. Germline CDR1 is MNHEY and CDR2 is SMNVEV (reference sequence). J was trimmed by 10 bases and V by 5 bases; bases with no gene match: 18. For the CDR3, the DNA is TGTGCCAGCAGTCCACCCGGGCTAGCGGGGCCAGGTAGGGAGCAGTTCTTC. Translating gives CASSPPGLAGPGREQFF.

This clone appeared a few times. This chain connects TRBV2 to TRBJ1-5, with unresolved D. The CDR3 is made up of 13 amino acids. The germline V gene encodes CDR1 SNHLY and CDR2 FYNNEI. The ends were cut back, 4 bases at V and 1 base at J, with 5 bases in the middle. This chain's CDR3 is CASSVRSNQPQHF. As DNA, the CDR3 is TGTGCCAGCAGTGTCAGGAGCAATCAGCCCCAGCATTTT.

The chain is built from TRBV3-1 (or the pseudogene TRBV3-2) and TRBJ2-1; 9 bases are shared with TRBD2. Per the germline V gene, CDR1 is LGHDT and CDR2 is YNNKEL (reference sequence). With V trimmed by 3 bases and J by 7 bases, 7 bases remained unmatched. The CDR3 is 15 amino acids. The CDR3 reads CASSHQGLATNEQFF. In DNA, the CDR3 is TGTGCCAGCAGCCATCAGGGACTAGCTACGAATGAGCAGTTCTTC.

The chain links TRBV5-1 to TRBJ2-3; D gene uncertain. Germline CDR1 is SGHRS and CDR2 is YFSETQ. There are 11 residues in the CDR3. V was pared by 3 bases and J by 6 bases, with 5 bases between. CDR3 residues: CASSSQDTQYF. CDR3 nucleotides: TGCGCCAGCAGCTCCCAGGATACGCAGTATTTT. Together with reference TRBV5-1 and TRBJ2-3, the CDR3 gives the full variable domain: KAGVTQTPRYLIKTRGQQVTLSCSPISGHRSVSWYQQTPGQGLQFLFEYFSETQRNKGNFPGRFSGRQFSNSRSEMNVSTLELGDSALYLCASSSQDTQYFGPGTRLTVL.

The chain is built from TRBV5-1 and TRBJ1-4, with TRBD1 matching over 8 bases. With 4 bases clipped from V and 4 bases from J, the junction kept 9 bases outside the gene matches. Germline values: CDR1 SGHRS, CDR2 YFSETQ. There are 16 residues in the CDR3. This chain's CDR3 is CASSTSRGPGNEKLFF. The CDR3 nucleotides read TGCGCCAGCAGCACCTCCAGGGGGCCCGGTAATGAAAAACTGTTTTTT.

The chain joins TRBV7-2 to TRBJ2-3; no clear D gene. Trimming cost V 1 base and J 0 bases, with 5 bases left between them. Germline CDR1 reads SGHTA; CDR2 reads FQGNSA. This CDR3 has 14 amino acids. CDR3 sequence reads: CASSLDISTDTQYF. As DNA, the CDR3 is TGTGCCAGCAGCTTAGACATAAGCACAGATACGCAGTATTTT.

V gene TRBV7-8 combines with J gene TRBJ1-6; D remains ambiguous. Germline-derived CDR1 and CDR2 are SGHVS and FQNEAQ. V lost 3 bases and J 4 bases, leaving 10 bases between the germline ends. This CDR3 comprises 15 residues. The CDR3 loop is CASSLGEPYNSPLHF. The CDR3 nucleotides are TGTGCCAGCAGCTTGGGAGAACCTTATAATTCACCCCTCCACTTT.

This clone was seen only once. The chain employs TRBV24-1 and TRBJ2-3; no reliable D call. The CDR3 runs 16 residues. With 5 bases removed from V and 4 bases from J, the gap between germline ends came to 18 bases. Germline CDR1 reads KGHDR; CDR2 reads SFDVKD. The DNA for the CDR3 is TGTGCCACCAGTGGGCCCGACAAACCTTCCCCAGATACGCAGTATTTT. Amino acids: CATSGPDKPSPDTQYF.

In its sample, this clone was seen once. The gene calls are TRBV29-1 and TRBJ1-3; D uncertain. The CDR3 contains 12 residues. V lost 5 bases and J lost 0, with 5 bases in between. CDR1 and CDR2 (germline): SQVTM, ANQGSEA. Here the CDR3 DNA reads TGCAGCGTTTCCTCCTCTGGAAACACCATATATTTT. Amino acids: CSVSSSGNTIYF.